This T cell receptor beta chain is from a study of blood T cell repertoires in COVID-19. Study overall: The United States, Italy and Spain supplied acute and convalescent COVID-19 samples. PBMCs, B-cell-depleted T cells, or T cells were the source of the cDNA or gDNA that made up the material.

The authors' processing: The assay estimated nucleated cells by amplifying reference gene primers. Data came from immunoSEQ multiplex PCR; TCRdb stores just in-frame clones and leaves some out. That table supplies the V and J calls and clone size; D and trimming were determined from the DNA. The repertoire has over 200,000 clones, almost 90% of them found once; the top ten carry 2.5% to 3%. This clone is medium-sized (0.01 to 0.1%) within its sample. V lost 2 bases to trimming and J lost 6 bases; unmatched junction nucleotides: 6. Germline CDR1 reads MNHEY; CDR2 reads SVGEGT. CDR3 size: 16 residues. The sample consisted of peripheral blood. The chain uses TRBV6-2 or TRBV6-3 and TRBJ2-1, with TRBD2 matching over 11 bases. The origin of this receptor is a woman aged 55-69 years with acute or convalescent COVID-19. The CDR3, as DNA: TGTGCCAGCAGTTACACACTAGCGGGAGCGGGCAATGAGCAGTTCTTC. Residues: CASSYTLAGAGNEQFF.